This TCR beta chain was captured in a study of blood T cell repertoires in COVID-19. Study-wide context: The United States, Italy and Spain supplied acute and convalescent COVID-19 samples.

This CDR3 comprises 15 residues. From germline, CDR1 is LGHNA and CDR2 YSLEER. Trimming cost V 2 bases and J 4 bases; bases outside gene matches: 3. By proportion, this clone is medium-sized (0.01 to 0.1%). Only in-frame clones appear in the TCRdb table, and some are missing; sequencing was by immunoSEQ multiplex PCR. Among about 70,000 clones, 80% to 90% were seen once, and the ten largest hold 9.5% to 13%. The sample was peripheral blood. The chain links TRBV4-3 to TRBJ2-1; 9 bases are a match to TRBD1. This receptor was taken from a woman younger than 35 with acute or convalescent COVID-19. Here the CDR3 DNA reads TGCGCCAGCAGCCAATTGACAGGGGGTTACAATGAGCAGTTCTTC. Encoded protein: CASSQLTGGYNEQFF.